The entry below describes one T cell receptor beta chain. No antigen is known for it. No clone much larger than this one lies a single base away; base qualities are absent. The cohort consisted of 670 or so healthy bone marrow donors. At the time of sampling, every cohort member was nominally healthy, though immune exposures that went unrecorded were likely present. The donor tested CMV seronegative, placing the donor among the roughly 350 seronegative members of the cohort. A peripheral blood sample was provided by each donor, and peripheral blood mononuclear cells were used for TCR beta sequencing. The Qiagen DNeasy Blood Extraction Kit was used to extract genomic DNA from the blood cell samples. These data come from a study of cytomegalovirus exposure and HLA in healthy donors (TCRdb year 2017). For the wider study: An earlier analysis of several hundred of the donors reported 250 to 300 Gb of sequence data and approximately 110 million unique TCR beta sequences from 150 million to 200 million T cells. Approximately 300 gigabases of sequencing data and around 90 million unique TCR sequences made up an early release that covered some 640 HLA-typed donors. The genetic ancestry cluster associated with self-reported Caucasian donors included over 80% of the 398 genotyped donors. The study aimed to test whether cataloging public T cell receptors could reveal signatures of past pathogen exposure. The study used immunosequencing to profile the T cell repertoires of more than 650 subjects and linked those repertoires to cytomegalovirus serostatus. Besides the first cohort of more than 650 subjects, a separate validation cohort made up of 120 different subjects was used. To predict cytomegalovirus infection status, the study brought together high-throughput TCR immunosequencing, statistical association of individual TCRs with disease status, and machine learning. In a later analysis, previously published TCR beta repertoires from about 640 donors were re-analyzed and high-resolution HLA genotyping was added so that TCR occurrence patterns could be studied. In the later analysis, no new phenotypic data were used to find candidate immune exposures; instead, reliance was placed on TCR beta sequences and their occurrence across donors. An earlier analysis of several hundred of the donors used high-throughput TCR beta sequencing to judge whether each TCR beta V gene segment behaved as functional or pseudogenic. Donor age, sex, ethnicity and CMV serostatus were collected together with the repertoire data. A later genetic analysis took genome-wide SNP genotypes for about 55% of the roughly 670 donors and used that subset as a discovery cohort. All discovery cohort repertoires had been generated using a single sequencing platform. Both class I and class II loci were covered by HLA typing, at four-digit resolution. The number of donors typed differed by locus, with about 629-640 for A, B, C, DRB1 and DQB1, around 560 for DQA1, approximately 580 for DPA1, and 400 to 490 for DPB1. Roughly 5 DR-DQ haplotypes were treated as single units for association and clustering because of strong linkage in the cohort. Across around 400 genotyped donors of the cohort, an average of roughly 200,000 unique TCR beta nucleotide sequences per donor were sequenced, and 15% to 20% of those sequences were non-productive.

Taken from cysteine to phenylalanine, the CDR3 has 14 residues. CDR3 DNA only is kept here, 42 bases in frame from base 1. CDR1 and CDR2, per the germline V gene (reference sequence), are PRHDT and FYEKMQ. V is cut by 2 bases and J by 2 bases, and the space between the germline ends is 8 bases. The library was built by means of the immunoSEQ multiplex PCR assay. The multiplex PCR relied on a mix of 60 forward primers for TCR Vbeta segments and 13 reverse primers for TCR Jbeta segments. Amplification of the CDR3 region of rearranged TCR beta genes was performed with a multiplex PCR assay on genomic DNA. The amplified TCR beta libraries were sequenced on the Illumina HiSeq System as 87-base-pair reads. In the original analysis: A later analysis counted some 74 million unique TCR beta chains across the 670 or so repertoires, and approximately 11 million of these chains were shared by at least two donors. To remove PCR and sequencing errors, raw reads were error-corrected and collapsed into unique sequences using a nearest-neighbor algorithm that merged closely related sequences. V, D and J gene segments were assigned by aligning CDR3 sequences to IMGT reference sequences. For a sequence to be retained, at least a six-nucleotide match to both a V gene segment and a J gene segment was required. Rearrangements were called productive when the CDR3 lacked stop codons and stayed in frame with V and J; all others were non-productive. Following IMGT convention, CDR3 was defined as the stretch from the second conserved V-encoded cysteine up to the conserved J-encoded phenylalanine. In an earlier analysis of approximately 590 of the donors, sequences lacking an unambiguous match to a single V gene segment were excluded. An earlier analysis of a few hundred of the donors called V segments functional above 56.7% productive rearrangements and segregating when the between-donor standard deviation exceeded 5%. To diagnose cytomegalovirus status from the catalog of TCR beta chain sequences, a statistical classification framework was built. A later analysis assigned V and J genes by comparing TCR nucleotide sequences with IMGT/GENE-DB human TR gene sequences. The TCRdist pipeline was used in a later analysis to assign CDR3 sequences and most-parsimonious VDJ recombination scenarios. In a later analysis, each TCR beta chain was defined by its CDR3 amino acid sequence together with its V-gene family, and reads lacking a unique V-gene family were excluded. In a later analysis, approximately 590 highly shared, low-generation-probability nucleotide sequences were removed to address suspected cross-contamination and a sequencing artifact. A later analysis calculated a clonal expansion index for each public chain from normalized within-repertoire ranks of inferred template counts. In a later analysis, generation probabilities were computed with a VDJ recombination model fitted to out-of-frame rearrangements, and the resulting probabilities were checked against IGoR. A later analysis scored TCR-TCR, TCR-HLA and TCR-CMV co-occurrence with hypergeometric tests, applying a repertoire-size bias correction to TCR pairs. To estimate false discovery rates, a later analysis permuted the HLA or CMV assignments 20 times. In a later analysis, co-occurring TCRs were grouped using DBSCAN, and TCRdist sequence similarity was added for clustering within HLA-allele-positive subsets. Repertoires with fewer than 30,000 or more than 120,000 public chains, plus five repertoires with anomalous nucleotide sharing, were excluded from co-occurrence clustering. TCRdb mirrors the immuneACCESS table, restricted to in-frame sequences. Some clones are absent from its copies; in checked studies, under half trace to an unresolved V gene, and the reason for the others is unknown. V and J calls and clone size come straight from that table; D and trimming were deduced from the DNA. Counted in this sample were about 200,000 clones; over 65% of them appeared once. 15% to 18% of the sample comes from the top ten.

Overall results and qualifications from the work: Across donors, most TCR sequences were observed very rarely, whereas some public TCRs were present in many individuals. A later genetic analysis associated a missense DCLRE1C variant with V-gene and J-gene trimming of TCR beta chains, and an independent cohort replicated the association. A few of the identified cytomegalovirus-associated TCR beta chains were confirmed in vitro to be specific for cytomegalovirus antigens. Because the 87-base-pair reads could not distinguish some IMGT-functional V segments, including TRBV6-2 and TRBV6-3, those segments were excluded. A cluster of highly shared sequence variants was judged likely to be a technical artifact of the sequencing pipeline. The only immune exposure information available for the cohort was CMV serostatus. According to a later analysis, parvovirus B19, influenza, CMV and Epstein-Barr virus appeared linked to several top co-occurrence clusters. In a later analysis, HLA-associated TCR beta chains showed more clonal expansion and lower generation probabilities than non-associated chains that were equally common. The authors suggested that the approach could potentially be extended to other disease states and immunological phenotypes. Specific HLA alleles were associated with around 18,000 TCR beta sequences at a false discovery rate of 0.05 in a later analysis. Assigning TCR associations to individual alleles was difficult when HLA alleles, especially DR and DQ, strongly co-occurred. In both the original and validation cohorts, the classifier was reported to diagnose cytomegalovirus status with high specificity and sensitivity. The presence/absence analyses assumed that sequencing depth was roughly uniform across donors, and that assumption may not be true. A further reported finding was that TCR beta sequences accurately predicted the HLA-A and HLA-B alleles for most subjects in the first cohort. In an earlier analysis of approximately 590 of the donors, most TCR beta V segments appeared in productive rearrangements about 90% or about 30% of the time, broadly matching IMGT annotations. A total of fewer than 200 TCR beta chains were listed by the study as associated with cytomegalovirus. Because counts were too low, 15 to 20 rarely observed V segments, including chromosome 9 orphons, were excluded from the earlier analysis of 587 of the donors. Most CMV-associated TCR beta chains appeared to be HLA-restricted in a later analysis, and the HLA associations seemed to be driven largely by CMV exposure. Because HLA typing was missing for some donors at each locus, association tests included only the typed subset. Correlated functional status among segregating V segments might reflect linkage disequilibrium, but an unknown experimental factor could not be ruled out. According to a later analysis, TCR association rates differed among HLA loci, with DRB1 alleles showing the most associated TCRs and HLA-C alleles showing the fewest. Only TCR beta chains were sequenced in this cohort, and the absence of alpha or paired-chain data limited detectable features. In a later genetic analysis, fewer N-insertions in productive TCRs were reported among donors in an Asian-associated ancestry cluster than the roughly 640-donor mean.

The source material was PBMCs. The receptor was derived from a man in his forties or fifties in good health and CMV-seronegative. This chain is built from TRBV13 and TRBJ2-3; the D segment cannot be called with confidence. The DNA reads as follows: TGTGCCAGCAGCTTACCCTCCTACACAGATACGCAGTATTTT. This gives the protein CASSLPSYTDTQYF.